This T cell receptor beta chain was sequenced in a study of blood T cell repertoires in COVID-19. Study-wide context: COVID-19 samples from acute and convalescent phases originated in the United States, Italy and Spain. Nucleic acid was either cDNA or gDNA, and it came from T cells, B-cell-depleted T cells, or PBMCs.

Assay: immunoSEQ multiplex PCR; the TCRdb copy retains only in-frame clones and omits some. The profile covers fewer than 500,000 clones, with around 88% appearing a single time and approximately 4.5% taken by the ten largest. The V gene lost 3 bases and the J gene lost 3 bases, with 12 bases spanning the gap. The CDR3 length is 15 residues. The V gene's germline CDR1 is MGHRA and CDR2 YSYEKL. The sequence came from a woman in her thirties with acute or convalescent COVID-19. The chain recombines TRBV4-1 with TRBJ1-3; the D is unclear. The specimen was peripheral blood. The CDR3 reads CASSQDQVYGNTIYF. As DNA, the CDR3 is TGCGCCAGCAGCCAGGATCAGGTTTATGGAAACACCATATATTTT.